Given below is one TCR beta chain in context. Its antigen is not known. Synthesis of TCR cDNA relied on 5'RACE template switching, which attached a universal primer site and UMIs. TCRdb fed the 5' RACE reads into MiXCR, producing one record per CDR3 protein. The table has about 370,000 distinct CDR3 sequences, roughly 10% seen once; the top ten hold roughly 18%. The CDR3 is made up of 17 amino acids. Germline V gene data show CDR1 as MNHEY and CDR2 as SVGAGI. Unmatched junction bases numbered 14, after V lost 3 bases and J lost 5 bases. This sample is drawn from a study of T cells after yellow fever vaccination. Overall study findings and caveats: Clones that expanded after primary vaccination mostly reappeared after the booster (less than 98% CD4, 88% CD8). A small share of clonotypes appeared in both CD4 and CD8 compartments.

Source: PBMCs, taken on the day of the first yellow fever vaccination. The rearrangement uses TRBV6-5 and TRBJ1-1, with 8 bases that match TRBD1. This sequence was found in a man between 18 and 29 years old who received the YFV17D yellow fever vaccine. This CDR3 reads CASSYAPGAGGGTEAFF. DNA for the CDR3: TGTGCCAGCAGTTATGCACCGGGGGCAGGGGGCGGAACTGAAGCTTTCTTT.